This paragraph reports one T cell receptor (beta chain). Trimming pared 7 bases from V and 4 bases from J, leaving 13 bases between. This CDR3 contains 13 residues. The germline gives CDR1 MNHNS, CDR2 SASEGT. These data are taken from a study of T cells in Graves' hyperthyroidism and ophthalmopathy. RNA transcripts were the template for amplifying TCR beta CDR3 regions. Initially, a first-round RT-PCR of the TCR CDR3 employed the HTBI primer set. Each CDR3 protein is one row after TCRdb ran MiXCR on the multiplex PCR reads. There are fewer than 850,000 distinct CDR3 sequences in the sample; 15% to 20% occur only once, and roughly a sixth lies in the top ten.

This chain connects TRBV6-1 to TRBJ1-2, with a weak D call TRBD1 (5 bases). The sequence was collected from a man in his forties or fifties with Graves' hyperthyroidism. Sequenced sample: blood. DNA for the CDR3: TGTGCCAGCAACCTACAGGACGGCTATGGCTACACCTTC. Translation gives CASNLQDGYGYTF.